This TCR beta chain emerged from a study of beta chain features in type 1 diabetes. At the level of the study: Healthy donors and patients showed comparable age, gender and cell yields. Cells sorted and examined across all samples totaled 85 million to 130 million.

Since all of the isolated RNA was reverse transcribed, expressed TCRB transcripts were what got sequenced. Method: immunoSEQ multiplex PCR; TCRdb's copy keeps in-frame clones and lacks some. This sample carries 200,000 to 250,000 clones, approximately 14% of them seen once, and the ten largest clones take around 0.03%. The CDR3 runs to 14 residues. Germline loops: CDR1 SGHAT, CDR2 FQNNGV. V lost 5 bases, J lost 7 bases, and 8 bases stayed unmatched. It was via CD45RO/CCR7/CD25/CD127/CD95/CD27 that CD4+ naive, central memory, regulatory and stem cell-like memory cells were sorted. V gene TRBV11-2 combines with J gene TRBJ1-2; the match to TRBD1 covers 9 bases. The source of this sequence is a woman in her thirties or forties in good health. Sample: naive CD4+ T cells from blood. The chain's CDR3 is CASSRGQGEGGYTF. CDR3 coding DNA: TGTGCCAGCAGCCGGGGACAGGGAGAAGGTGGCTACACCTTC. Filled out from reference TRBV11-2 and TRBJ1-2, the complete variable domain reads EAGVAQSPRYKIIEKRQSVAFWCNPISGHATLYWYQQILGQGPKLLIQFQNNGVVDDSQLPKDRFSAERLKGVDSTLKIQPAKLEDSAVYLCASSRGQGEGGYTFGSGTRLTVV.